The present T cell receptor (beta chain) was sequenced within a study of radiotherapy plus CTLA-4 blockade in lung cancer. Study-wide context: The study recorded objective responses in 15% to 20% of patients and disease control in around 31%. General study points: How blood T cell clones changed early, along with interferon-beta, reportedly forecast response best. After radiotherapy and ipilimumab, tumor-derived clones expanded in peripheral blood.

TCRdb keeps only in-frame clones here, not all; method: immunoSEQ multiplex PCR. The sample lists more than 40,000 clones; around four fifths were seen once. Germline CDR1 reads SGHVS; CDR2 reads FNYEAQ. The CDR3 has 15 residues. V lost 5 bases to trimming and J lost 10 bases; unmatched junction nucleotides: 10. As to this clone: Its antigen is not known.

It was focal radiation plus CTLA-4 blockade with ipilimumab that patients with chemo-refractory metastatic non-small-cell lung cancer received. This TCR was recovered from a human donor with non-small cell lung cancer who had stable disease on radiotherapy plus ipilimumab. The sample consisted of peripheral blood, taken from a patient treated with radiotherapy plus ipilimumab. The V gene is TRBV7-6, the J gene TRBJ2-1; TRBD1 aligns across 11 bases. The DNA of the CDR3 is TGTGCCAGCAGCGCGACTGGACAGGGGGCGAACGAGCAGTTCTTC. The encoded protein is CASSATGQGANEQFF.